This section outlines one TCR beta chain sequence together with its context. The target antigen is unknown. Germline CDR1 is LNHDA and CDR2 is SQIVND (reference sequence). The CDR3 sequence is 14 residues long. V dropped 3 bases and J dropped 0 bases, with 9 bases sitting between them. The data belong to a study of OX40 agonist ivuxolimab in advanced cancers. Turning to the study itself: Prior anti-PD-1, anti-PD-L1 or anti-CTLA-4 therapy was allowed; around 40% had some.

It was autoimmune disease history or systemic immunosuppression that excluded patients. Generated by immunoSEQ multiplex PCR, the TCRdb table keeps only in-frame clones and is missing some. The sample comprises about 76,000 clones, about 85% of which are singletons, and approximately 3.1% rests with the top ten. Findings of the study overall: At 0.1 to 3.0 mg/kg and by week 6, clonal expansion occurred in CD4+ and CD8+ blood T cells. Undetermined was the antigen specificity of the expanded peripheral T cells.

The V call is TRBV19, the J call TRBJ2-7; D is ambiguous. Source: CD4+ or CD8+ T cells sorted from blood, taken in a trial of the OX40 agonist ivuxolimab. The TCR originated in an adult with an advanced solid tumor such as melanoma, head and neck, liver or kidney cancer. The CDR3 protein is CASSIWPASYEQYF. CDR3 bases: TGTGCCAGTAGTATCTGGCCGGCCTCCTACGAGCAGTACTTC.